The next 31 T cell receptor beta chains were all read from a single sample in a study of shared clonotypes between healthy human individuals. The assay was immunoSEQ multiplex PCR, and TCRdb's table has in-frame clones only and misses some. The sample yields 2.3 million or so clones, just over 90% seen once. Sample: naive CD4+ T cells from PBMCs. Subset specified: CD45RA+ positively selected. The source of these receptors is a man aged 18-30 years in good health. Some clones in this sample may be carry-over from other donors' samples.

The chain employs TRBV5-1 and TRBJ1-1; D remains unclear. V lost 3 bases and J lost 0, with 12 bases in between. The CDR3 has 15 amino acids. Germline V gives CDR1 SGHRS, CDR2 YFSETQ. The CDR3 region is CASSSTTSLNTEAFF. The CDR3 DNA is TGCGCCAGCAGCTCGACGACAAGTTTGAACACTGAAGCTTTCTTT. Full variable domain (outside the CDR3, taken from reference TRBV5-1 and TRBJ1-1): KAGVTQTPRYLIKTRGQQVTLSCSPISGHRSVSWYQQTPGQGLQFLFEYFSETQRNKGNFPGRFSGRQFSNSRSEMNVSTLELGDSALYLCASSSTTSLNTEAFFGQGTRLTVV.

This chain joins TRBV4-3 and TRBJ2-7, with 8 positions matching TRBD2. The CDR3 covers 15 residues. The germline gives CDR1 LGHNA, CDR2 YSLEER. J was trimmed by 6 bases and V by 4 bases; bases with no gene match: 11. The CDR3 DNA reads TGCGCCAGCAGCCCCGACTCAACTAGCGGTCTCGAGCAGTACTTC. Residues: CASSPDSTSGLEQYF.

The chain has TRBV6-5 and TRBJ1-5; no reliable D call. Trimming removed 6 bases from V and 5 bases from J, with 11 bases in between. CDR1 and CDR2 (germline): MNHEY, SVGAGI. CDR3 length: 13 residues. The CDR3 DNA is TGTGCCAGCAGGGAGTCCGGGGATCAGCCCCAGCATTTT. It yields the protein CASRESGDQPQHF.

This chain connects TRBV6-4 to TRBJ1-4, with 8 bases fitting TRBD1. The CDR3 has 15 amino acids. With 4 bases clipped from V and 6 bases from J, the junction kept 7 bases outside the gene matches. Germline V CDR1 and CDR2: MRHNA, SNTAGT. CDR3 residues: CASSGSEQGDEKLFF. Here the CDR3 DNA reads TGTGCCAGCAGTGGATCGGAACAGGGGGATGAAAAACTGTTTTTT.

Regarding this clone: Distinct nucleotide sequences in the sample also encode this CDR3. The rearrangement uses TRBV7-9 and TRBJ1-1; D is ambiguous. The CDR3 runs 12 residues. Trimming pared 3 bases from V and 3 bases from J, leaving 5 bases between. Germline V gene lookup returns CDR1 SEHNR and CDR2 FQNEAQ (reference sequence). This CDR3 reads CASSLVDTEAFF. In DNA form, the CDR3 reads TGTGCCAGCAGCTTGGTAGACACTGAAGCTTTCTTT.

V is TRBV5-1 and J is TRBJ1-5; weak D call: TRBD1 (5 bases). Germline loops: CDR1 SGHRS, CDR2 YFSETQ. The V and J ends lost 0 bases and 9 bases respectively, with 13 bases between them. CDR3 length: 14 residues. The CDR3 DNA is TGCGCCAGCAGCTTGGACGGGCGGGGGACGCCCCAGCATTTT. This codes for CASSLDGRGTPQHF.

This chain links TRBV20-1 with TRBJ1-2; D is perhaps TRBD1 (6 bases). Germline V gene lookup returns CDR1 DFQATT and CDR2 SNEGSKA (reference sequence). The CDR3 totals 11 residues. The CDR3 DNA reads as TGCAAGCCACAGGGTTTAGGTGGCTACACCTTC. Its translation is CKPQGLGGYTF.

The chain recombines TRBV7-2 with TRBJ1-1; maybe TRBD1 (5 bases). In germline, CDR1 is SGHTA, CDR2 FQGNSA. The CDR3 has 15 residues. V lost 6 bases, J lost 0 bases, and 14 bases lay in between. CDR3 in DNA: TGTGCCAGCAGGAGACAGCTAGTTATGAACACTGAAGCTTTCTTT. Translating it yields CASRRQLVMNTEAFF.

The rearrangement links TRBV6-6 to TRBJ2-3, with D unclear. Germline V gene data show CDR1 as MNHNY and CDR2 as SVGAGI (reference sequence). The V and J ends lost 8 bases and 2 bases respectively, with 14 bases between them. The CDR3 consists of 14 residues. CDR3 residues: CASGRAATTDTQYF. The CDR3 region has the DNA TGTGCCAGCGGTCGGGCGGCAACCACAGATACGCAGTATTTT.

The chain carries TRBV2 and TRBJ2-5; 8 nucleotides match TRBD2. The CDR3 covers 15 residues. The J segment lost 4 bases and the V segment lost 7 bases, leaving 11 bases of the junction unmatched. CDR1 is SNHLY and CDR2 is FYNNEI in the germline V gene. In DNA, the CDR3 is TGTGCCAGCACCCGGGCAGCGGGAGAGGTAGAGACCCAGTACTTC. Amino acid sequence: CASTRAAGEVETQYF.

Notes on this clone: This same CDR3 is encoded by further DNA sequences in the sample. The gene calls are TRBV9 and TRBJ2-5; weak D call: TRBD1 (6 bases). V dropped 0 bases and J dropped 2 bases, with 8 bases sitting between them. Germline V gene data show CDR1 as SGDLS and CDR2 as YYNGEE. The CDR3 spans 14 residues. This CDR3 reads CASSVVGQQETQYF. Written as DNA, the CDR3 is TGTGCCAGCAGCGTAGTAGGACAGCAAGAGACCCAGTACTTC.

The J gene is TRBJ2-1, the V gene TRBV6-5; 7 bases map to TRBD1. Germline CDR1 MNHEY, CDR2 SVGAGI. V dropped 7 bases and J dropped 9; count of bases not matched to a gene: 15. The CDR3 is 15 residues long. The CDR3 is CASTPPGLAGGEQFF. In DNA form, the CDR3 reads TGTGCCAGCACTCCCCCGGGGCTAGCAGGGGGTGAGCAGTTCTTC.

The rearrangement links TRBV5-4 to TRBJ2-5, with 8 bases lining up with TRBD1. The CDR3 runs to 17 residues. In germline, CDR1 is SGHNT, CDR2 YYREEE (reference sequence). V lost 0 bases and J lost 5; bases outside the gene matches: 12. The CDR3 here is CASSLAPPTGVGETQYF. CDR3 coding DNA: TGTGCCAGCAGCTTGGCCCCCCCGACAGGGGTAGGGGAGACCCAGTACTTC.

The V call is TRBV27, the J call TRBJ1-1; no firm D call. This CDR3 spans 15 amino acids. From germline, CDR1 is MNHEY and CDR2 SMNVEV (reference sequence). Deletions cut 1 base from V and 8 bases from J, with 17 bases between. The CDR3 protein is CASSLYIYGLSEAFF. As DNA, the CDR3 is TGTGCCAGCAGTTTATATATATATGGACTGTCGGAAGCTTTCTTT.

CDR3 amino acids: CASSHPRGTGYQETQYF. CDR3 DNA sequence: TGTGCCAGCAGCCACCCGAGGGGGACAGGGTACCAAGAGACCCAGTACTTC. The chain recombines TRBV14 with TRBJ2-5; TRBD1 agrees at 9 bases. The length of the CDR3 is 17 residues. Germline V CDR1 and CDR2: SGHDN, FVKESK. V shed 3 bases, J shed 0 bases, and the junction held 8 bases outside the gene matches.

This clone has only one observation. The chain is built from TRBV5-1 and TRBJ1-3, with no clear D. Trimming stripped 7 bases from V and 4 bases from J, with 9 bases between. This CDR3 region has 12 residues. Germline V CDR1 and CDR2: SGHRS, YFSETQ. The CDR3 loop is CASGERGNTIYF. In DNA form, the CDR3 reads TGCGCCAGCGGTGAAAGGGGAAACACCATATATTTT.

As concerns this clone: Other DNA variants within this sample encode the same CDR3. CDR3 nucleotides: TGTGCCAGCAGTTTCGGCGGAGGGGTTAGTAATGAGCAGTTCTTC. Amino acids: CASSFGGGVSNEQFF. The rearrangement uses TRBV28 and TRBJ2-1; the D gene is possibly TRBD2 (6 bases). CDR3 length: 15 residues. Germline V CDR1 and CDR2: MDHEN, SYDVKM. Trimming stripped 3 bases from V and 7 bases from J, with 16 bases between.

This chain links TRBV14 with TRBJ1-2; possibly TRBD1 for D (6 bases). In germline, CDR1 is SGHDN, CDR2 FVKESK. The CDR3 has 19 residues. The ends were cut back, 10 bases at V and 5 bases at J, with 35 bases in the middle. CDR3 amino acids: CATPVTDRGAKANGYGYTF. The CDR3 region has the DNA TGTGCCACCCCGGTAACCGATCGGGGGGCAAAAGCCAATGGTTATGGCTACACCTTC. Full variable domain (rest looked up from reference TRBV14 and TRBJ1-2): EAGVTQFPSHSVIEKGQTVTLRCDPISGHDNLYWYRRVMGKEIKFLLHFVKESKQDESGMPNNRFLAERTGGTYSTLKVQPAELEDSGVYFCATPVTDRGAKANGYGYTFGSGTRLTVV.

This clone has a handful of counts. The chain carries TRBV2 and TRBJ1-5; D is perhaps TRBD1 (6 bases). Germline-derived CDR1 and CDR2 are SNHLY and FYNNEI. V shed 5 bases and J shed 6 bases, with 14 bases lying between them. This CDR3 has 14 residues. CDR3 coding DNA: TGTGCCAGCAGTCGAGAGGGACAAGGTCAGCCCCAGCATTTT. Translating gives CASSREGQGQPQHF.

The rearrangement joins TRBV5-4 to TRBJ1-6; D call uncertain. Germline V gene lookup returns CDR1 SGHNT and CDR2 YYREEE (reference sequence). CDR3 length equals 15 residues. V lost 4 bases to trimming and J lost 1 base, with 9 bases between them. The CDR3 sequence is CASSGSQSYNSPLHF. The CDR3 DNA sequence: TGTGCCAGCAGCGGGTCCCAATCCTATAATTCACCCCTCCACTTT.

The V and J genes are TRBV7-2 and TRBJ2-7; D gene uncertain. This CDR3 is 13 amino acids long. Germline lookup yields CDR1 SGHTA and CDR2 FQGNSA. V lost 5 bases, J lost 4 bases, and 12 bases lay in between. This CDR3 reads CASSPRPGYEQYF. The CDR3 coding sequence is TGTGCCAGCAGCCCGAGACCGGGTTACGAGCAGTACTTC.

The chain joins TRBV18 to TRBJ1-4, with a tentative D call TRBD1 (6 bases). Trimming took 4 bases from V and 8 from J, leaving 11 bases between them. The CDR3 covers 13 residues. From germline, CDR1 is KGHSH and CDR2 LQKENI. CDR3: CASSREQGEKLFF. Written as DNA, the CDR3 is TGTGCCAGCTCACGCGAACAGGGAGAAAAACTGTTTTTT.

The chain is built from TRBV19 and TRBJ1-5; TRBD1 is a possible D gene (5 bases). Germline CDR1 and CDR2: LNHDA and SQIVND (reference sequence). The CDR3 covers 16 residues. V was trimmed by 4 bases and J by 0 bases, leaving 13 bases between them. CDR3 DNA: TGTGCCAGTAGTAGGCAGGGTAGCACTAGCAATCAGCCCCAGCATTTT. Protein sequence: CASSRQGSTSNQPQHF.

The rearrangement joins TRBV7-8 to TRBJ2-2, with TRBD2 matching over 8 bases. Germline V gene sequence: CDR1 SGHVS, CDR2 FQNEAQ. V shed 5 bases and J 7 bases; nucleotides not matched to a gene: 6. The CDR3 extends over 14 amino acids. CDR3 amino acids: CASSLSGAGGELFF. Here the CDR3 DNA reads TGTGCCAGCAGCCTTAGCGGGGCGGGCGGGGAGCTGTTTTTT.

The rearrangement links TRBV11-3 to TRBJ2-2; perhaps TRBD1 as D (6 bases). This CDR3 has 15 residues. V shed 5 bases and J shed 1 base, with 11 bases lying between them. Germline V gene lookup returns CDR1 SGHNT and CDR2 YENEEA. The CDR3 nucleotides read TGTGCCAGCAGCCCAGGACAGCAGAACACCGGGGAGCTGTTTTTT. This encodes CASSPGQQNTGELFF. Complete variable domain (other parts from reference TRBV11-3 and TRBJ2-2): EAGVVQSPRYKIIEKKQPVAFWCNPISGHNTLYWYLQNLGQGPELLIRYENEEAVDDSQLPKDRFSAERLKGVDSTLKIQPAELGDSAVYLCASSPGQQNTGELFFGEGSRLTVL.

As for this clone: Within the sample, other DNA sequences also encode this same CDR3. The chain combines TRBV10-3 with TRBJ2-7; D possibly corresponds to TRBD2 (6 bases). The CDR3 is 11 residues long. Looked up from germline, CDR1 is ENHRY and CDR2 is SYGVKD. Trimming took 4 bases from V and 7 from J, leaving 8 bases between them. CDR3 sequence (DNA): TGTGCCATCAGTGGGGCGGGGGAGCAGTACTTC. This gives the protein CAISGAGEQYF.

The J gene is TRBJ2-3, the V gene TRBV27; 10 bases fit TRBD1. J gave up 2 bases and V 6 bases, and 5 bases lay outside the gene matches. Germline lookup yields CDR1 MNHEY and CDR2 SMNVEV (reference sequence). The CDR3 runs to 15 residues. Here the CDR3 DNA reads TGTGCCAGCAGCTGGGACAGGGGCTACACAGATACGCAGTATTTT. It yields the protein CASSWDRGYTDTQYF.

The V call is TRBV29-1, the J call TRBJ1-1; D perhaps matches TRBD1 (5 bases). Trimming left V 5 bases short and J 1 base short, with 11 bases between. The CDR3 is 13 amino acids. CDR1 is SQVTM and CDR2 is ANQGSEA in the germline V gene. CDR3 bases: TGCAGCGTTTCGGGACGGAGGAACACTGAAGCTTTCTTT. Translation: CSVSGRRNTEAFF. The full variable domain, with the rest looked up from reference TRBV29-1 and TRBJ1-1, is SAVISQKPSRDICQRGTSLTIQCQVDSQVTMMFWYRQQPGQSLTLIATANQGSEATYESGFVIDKFPISRPNLTFSTLTVSNMSPEDSSIYLCSVSGRRNTEAFFGQGTRLTVV.

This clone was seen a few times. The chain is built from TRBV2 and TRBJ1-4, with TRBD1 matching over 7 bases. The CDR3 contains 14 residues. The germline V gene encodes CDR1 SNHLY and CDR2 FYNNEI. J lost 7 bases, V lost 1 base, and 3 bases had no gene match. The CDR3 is CASSEVTGSEKLFF. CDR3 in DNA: TGTGCCAGCAGTGAAGTGACAGGGAGTGAAAAACTGTTTTTT.

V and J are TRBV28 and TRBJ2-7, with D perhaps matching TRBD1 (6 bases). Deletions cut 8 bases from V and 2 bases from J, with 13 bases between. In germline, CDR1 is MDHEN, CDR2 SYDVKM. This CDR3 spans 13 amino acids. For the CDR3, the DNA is TGTGCCAGCCAGGGGCGTACCCCCTACGAGCAGTACTTC. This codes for CASQGRTPYEQYF.

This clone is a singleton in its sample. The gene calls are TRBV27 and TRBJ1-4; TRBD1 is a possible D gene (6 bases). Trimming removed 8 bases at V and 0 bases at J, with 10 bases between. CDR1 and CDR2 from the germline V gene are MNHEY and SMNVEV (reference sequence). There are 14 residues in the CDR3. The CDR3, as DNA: TGTGCCAGCCCTTGGACAGCAACTAATGAAAAACTGTTTTTT. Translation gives CASPWTATNEKLFF. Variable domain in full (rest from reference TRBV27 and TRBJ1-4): EAQVTQNPRYLITVTGKKLTVTCSQNMNHEYMSWYRQDPGLGLRQIYYSMNVEVTDKGDVPEGYKVSRKEKRNFPLILESPSPNQTSLYFCASPWTATNEKLFFGSGTQLSVL.